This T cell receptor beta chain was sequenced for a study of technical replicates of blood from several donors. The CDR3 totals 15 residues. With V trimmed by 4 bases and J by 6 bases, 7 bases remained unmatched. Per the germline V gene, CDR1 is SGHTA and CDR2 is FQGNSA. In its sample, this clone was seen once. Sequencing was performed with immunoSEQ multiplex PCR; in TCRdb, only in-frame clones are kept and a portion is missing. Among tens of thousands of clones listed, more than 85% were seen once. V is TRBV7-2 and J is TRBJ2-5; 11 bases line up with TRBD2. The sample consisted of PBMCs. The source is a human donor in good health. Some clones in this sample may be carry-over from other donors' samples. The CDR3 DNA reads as TGTGCCAGCAGCTCCCGACTAGCGGGGCTTCAGACCCAGTACTTC. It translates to CASSSRLAGLQTQYF.